These T cell receptor beta chains were read from a single sample in a study of early T cells in non-severe SARS-CoV-2 infection. TCRdb re-derived calls from the 5' RACE reads in MiXCR, one entry per CDR3 protein. The sample has around 70,000 distinct CDR3 sequences, 12% seen once. The sequenced material came from whole blood. All receptors derive from an adult who was a healthcare worker with PCR-confirmed SARS-CoV-2 infection or an uninfected control (not recorded which). Both conserved end residues are trimmed from each CDR3.

V gene,J gene,CDR3 protein
TRBV18,TRBJ2-1,ASSRDPLGEQF
TRBV7-9,TRBJ1-1,ASSLTGSPF
TRBV6-1,TRBJ1-6,ASSGPSSYNSPLH
TRBV15,TRBJ2-3,ATSRVGAVDTQY
TRBV20-1,TRBJ2-5,SARRGEETQY
TRBV7-8,TRBJ2-2,ASSLSLARTGELF
TRBV29-1,TRBJ2-5,SSHGLETQY
TRBV6-2/TRBV6-3,TRBJ2-3,ASSYAKKGDTDTQY
TRBV21-1,TRBJ1-1,ASRGTEAF
TRBV4-2,TRBJ2-1,ASSQTGTSGGRGGNEQF
TRBV12-3/TRBV12-4,TRBJ1-3,ASSFRRSGNTIY